Shown below are 24 T cell receptor beta chains from a single sample sequenced in a study of shared clonotypes between healthy human individuals. Some clones are missing from TCRdb's copy, which holds only in-frame ones; the method was immunoSEQ multiplex PCR. The table includes 2 million to 3 million clones, 93% detected once. The sequencing sample was made of naive CD4+ T cells from PBMCs. Subset given: CD45RA+ positively selected. The receptors derive from a man aged 18 to 29 in good health. Some clones in this sample may be carry-over from other donors' samples.

The table lists this clone with a count of one. V gene TRBV25-1 combines with J gene TRBJ1-2; 10 bases map to TRBD1. This CDR3 region has 17 residues. Trimming at V came to 1 base and at J to 5 bases, leaving 10 bases not matched to a gene. From germline, CDR1 is MGHDK and CDR2 SYGVNS. The CDR3 DNA sequence: TGTGCCAGCAGTGAATTTGGGACAGGGGAACGGGCATATGGCTACACCTTC. This codes for CASSEFGTGERAYGYTF.

This chain links TRBV6-1 with TRBJ2-1; no definite D call. The CDR3 runs 10 residues. The germline gives CDR1 MNHNS, CDR2 SASEGT. Trimming stripped 9 bases from V and 10 bases from J, with 10 bases between. The CDR3 reads CASTANEQFF. Here the CDR3 DNA reads TGTGCCAGTACAGCAAACGAGCAGTTCTTC.

The chain joins TRBV5-4 to TRBJ1-4; TRBD1 matches at 7 bases. The germline CDR1 and CDR2 sequences are SGHNT and YYREEE (reference sequence). This CDR3 comprises 16 residues. V was pared by 1 base and J by 5 bases, with 8 bases of the junction left unmatched. The CDR3 reads CASSLLGTARNEKLFF. The CDR3 DNA sequence: TGTGCCAGCAGCTTGCTCGGGACAGCGAGAAATGAAAAACTGTTTTTT.

V gene TRBV5-8 combines with J gene TRBJ2-2; D is ambiguous. Germline assignment: CDR1 SGHTS and CDR2 YDEGEE. Deletions cut 2 bases from V and 1 base from J, with 3 bases between. This CDR3 is 13 amino acids long. This chain's CDR3 is CASSFRNTGELFF. CDR3 DNA: TGTGCCAGCAGCTTTAGGAACACCGGGGAGCTGTTTTTT.

This sequence joins TRBV28 and TRBJ1-1, with D perhaps TRBD1 (6 bases). The germline CDR1 and CDR2 sequences are MDHEN and SYDVKM. This CDR3 region has 12 residues. V gave up 7 bases and J gave up 5 bases, with 11 bases separating them. The CDR3 DNA follows: TGTGCCAGCAAAGGAGGGGGTACTGAAGCTTTCTTT. Its protein product is CASKGGGTEAFF.

This chain joins TRBV27 and TRBJ2-7, with TRBD2 matching 10 bases. CDR3 size: 15 residues. The ends lost 2 bases at V and 5 bases at J; junction bases unmatched: 6. CDR1 is MNHEY, CDR2 SMNVEV, per germline (reference sequence). The CDR3 DNA follows: TGTGCCAGCAGTTTAAAAGCGGGAGGGCCCCACGAGCAGTACTTC. This encodes CASSLKAGGPHEQYF.

The chain is built from TRBV7-2 and TRBJ1-1; no clear D. Trimming cost V 1 base and J 5 bases, with 11 bases left between them. The CDR3 runs to 14 residues. CDR1 and CDR2 from the germline V gene are SGHTA and FQGNSA. CDR3: CASSLGSSGTEAFF. The DNA of the CDR3 is TGTGCCAGCAGCTTAGGGTCGAGTGGTACTGAAGCTTTCTTT.

In nucleotides, the CDR3 is TGTGCCAGCAGCCAAGGCCGGGTGAGAGTAGGTGAAAAACTGTTTTTT. It translates to CASSQGRVRVGEKLFF. The chain carries TRBV14 and TRBJ1-4; D remains ambiguous. The germline V and J ends were trimmed by 1 base and 7 bases, with 16 bases remaining between them. The CDR3 runs 16 residues. Germline V gene lookup returns CDR1 SGHDN and CDR2 FVKESK.

The V gene is TRBV29-1, the J gene TRBJ2-1, with D hard to call. The CDR3 is 12 residues long. The germline V gene has CDR1 SQVTM and CDR2 ANQGSEA. The V end was cut by 4 bases, the J end by 8 bases, with 12 bases between. CDR3 coding DNA: TGCAGCGTTGGTTCCATATGGGATGAGCAGTTCTTC. It specifies CSVGSIWDEQFF.

The chain uses TRBV6-1 and TRBJ2-3; D is unresolved. CDR1 is MNHNS, CDR2 SASEGT, per germline. This CDR3 is 15 amino acids long. V was cut by 3 bases and J by 4 bases, with 14 bases left in between. In DNA form, the CDR3 reads TGTGCCAGCAGTGATAGGCGAATCGGGCCAGATACGCAGTATTTT. As protein: CASSDRRIGPDTQYF.

CDR3 amino acids: CASSPDRGPSYGYTF. For the CDR3, the DNA is TGTGCCAGCAGCCCTGACAGGGGCCCTAGCTATGGCTACACCTTC. This chain joins TRBV7-9 and TRBJ1-2; 8 bases line up with TRBD1. Germline loops: CDR1 SEHNR, CDR2 FQNEAQ (reference sequence). V lost 5 bases and J lost 4; bases outside the gene matches: 9. The CDR3 consists of 15 residues.

The chain is built from TRBV10-3 and TRBJ2-1; D remains unclear. V gave up 8 bases and J gave up 9 bases, with 14 bases separating them. The CDR3 is made up of 12 amino acids. Per germline, CDR1 ENHRY and CDR2 SYGVKD. CDR3 nucleotides: TGTGCCATCGCAGGCTCGTGGCGTGAGCAGTTCTTC. As protein: CAIAGSWREQFF.

Notes on this clone: Other DNA sequences in this sample translate to the same CDR3. V gene TRBV30 combines with J gene TRBJ1-5; a possible D gene is TRBD1 (5 bases). The germline gives CDR1 GTSNPN, CDR2 SVGIG (reference sequence). The CDR3 sequence is 14 residues long. Trimming left V 0 bases short and J 4 bases short, with 10 bases between. The CDR3 nucleotides read TGTGCCTGGAGTGTAGGGGTGGGGAATCAGCCCCAGCATTTT. Residues: CAWSVGVGNQPQHF. Full variable domain (missing parts from reference TRBV30 and TRBJ1-5): SQTIHQWPATLVQPVGSPLSLECTVEGTSNPNLYWYRQAAGRGLQLLFYSVGIGQISSEVPQNLSASRPQDRQFILSSKKLLLSDSGFYLCAWSVGVGNQPQHFGDGTRLSIL.

V usage is TRBV7-2 and J usage is TRBJ2-6; TRBD2 matches at 10 bases. The germline V gene has CDR1 SGHTA and CDR2 FQGNSA. V lost 4 bases to trimming and J lost 4 bases; unmatched junction nucleotides: 7. The CDR3 runs to 17 residues. The CDR3 protein is CASSSPSGSPGANVLTF. CDR3 coding DNA: TGTGCCAGCAGCTCCCCTAGCGGGAGTCCGGGGGCCAACGTCCTGACTTTC. Based on the CDR3 plus reference TRBV7-2 and TRBJ2-6, the full variable domain is GAGVSQSPSNKVTEKGKDVELRCDPISGHTALYWYRQSLGQGLEFLIYFQGNSAPDKSGLPSDRFSAERTGGSVSTLTIQRTQQEDSAVYLCASSSPSGSPGANVLTFGAGSRLTVL.

The J gene is TRBJ2-5, the V gene TRBV27; D gene unclear. CDR1 is MNHEY and CDR2 is SMNVEV in the germline V gene (reference sequence). Trimming stripped 5 bases from V and 5 bases from J, with 12 bases between. This CDR3 is 13 amino acids long. The CDR3 region is CASSERQRETQYF. As DNA, the CDR3 is TGTGCCAGCAGTGAAAGGCAAAGGGAGACCCAGTACTTC.

V usage is TRBV18 and J usage is TRBJ2-1; maybe TRBD1 (5 bases). V shed 0 bases and J shed 8 bases, with 8 bases lying between them. The CDR3 loop spans 13 amino acids. Germline values: CDR1 KGHSH, CDR2 LQKENI. CDR3 sequence (DNA): TGTGCCAGCTCACCACCGACACAGGATGAGCAGTTCTTC. Protein product: CASSPPTQDEQFF.

This chain connects TRBV28 to TRBJ1-2, with D perhaps matching TRBD1 (6 bases). This CDR3 spans 16 amino acids. The V gene lost 8 bases and the J gene lost 4 bases, with 23 bases spanning the gap. Germline V gives CDR1 MDHEN, CDR2 SYDVKM. The CDR3 loop reads CASLGGALTTLYGYTF. CDR3 in DNA: TGTGCCAGCCTCGGGGGCGCGCTAACAACCCTCTATGGCTACACCTTC.

The chain uses TRBV11-3 and TRBJ2-1; D remains unclear. The CDR3 extends over 16 amino acids. Per the germline V gene, CDR1 is SGHNT and CDR2 is YENEEA. Trimming left V 5 bases short and J 4 bases short, with 18 bases between. The CDR3 loop reads CASSPKFSGNYNEQFF. Here the CDR3 DNA reads TGTGCCAGCAGCCCGAAATTTAGTGGGAATTACAATGAGCAGTTCTTC.

This clone was recorded a few times. The chain recombines TRBV18 with TRBJ1-1, with D uncertain. The CDR3 consists of 14 residues. V dropped 2 bases and J dropped 6 bases, with 13 bases sitting between them. Germline CDR1 KGHSH, CDR2 LQKENI. CDR3 bases: TGTGCCAGCTCACCAGTTGTGGGAATGGCTGAAGCTTTCTTT. Protein: CASSPVVGMAEAFF.

This clone has a single count. The chain couples TRBV19 to TRBJ2-7; D possibly matches TRBD1 or TRBD2 (7 bases each). V lost 2 bases and J lost 7, with 18 bases in between. CDR3 length: 15 amino acids. Germline CDR1 reads LNHDA; CDR2 reads SQIVND (reference sequence). The CDR3 DNA follows: TGTGCCAGTAGTATATCAGGGGGGGCATTGATGGAGCAGTACTTC. This gives the protein CASSISGGALMEQYF.

The rearrangement uses TRBV18 and TRBJ2-1, with D perhaps TRBD2 (6 bases). Germline values: CDR1 KGHSH, CDR2 LQKENI. The CDR3 has 13 residues. The V and J ends lost 3 bases and 5 bases respectively, with 8 bases between them. CDR3 DNA sequence: TGTGCCAGCTCACCGACTAGAAACAATGAGCAGTTCTTC. Its translation is CASSPTRNNEQFF.

This chain links TRBV7-2 with TRBJ1-2; 8 bases map to TRBD1. This CDR3 comprises 15 residues. Germline V lookup: CDR1 SGHTA, CDR2 FQGNSA. V lost 3 bases to trimming and J lost 0 bases; unmatched junction nucleotides: 3. The CDR3 nucleotides read TGTGCCAGCAGCTTCGCGGACAGGGCTAACTATGGCTACACCTTC. It codes for CASSFADRANYGYTF.

The chain links TRBV19 to TRBJ2-3, with D unclear. V was pared by 5 bases and J by 3 bases, with 24 bases between. The CDR3 loop spans 18 amino acids. CDR1 is LNHDA, CDR2 SQIVND, per germline (reference sequence). This CDR3 is CASSVPLGLPGGTDTQYF. The CDR3 DNA is TGTGCCAGTAGTGTTCCCCTGGGTCTGCCGGGTGGGACAGATACGCAGTATTTT.

This chain links TRBV28 with TRBJ2-7; D is possibly TRBD2 (6 bases). Looked up from germline, CDR1 is MDHEN and CDR2 is SYDVKM. Trimming removed 2 bases at V and 1 base at J, with 12 bases between. This CDR3 comprises 15 residues. The CDR3 nucleotides are TGTGCCAGCAGTTTAATTGGAGGGATGTCCTACGAGCAGTACTTC. Protein product: CASSLIGGMSYEQYF. Together with reference TRBV28 and TRBJ2-7, the CDR3 gives the full variable domain: DVKVTQSSRYLVKRTGEKVFLECVQDMDHENMFWYRQDPGLGLRLIYFSYDVKMKEKGDIPEGYSVSREKKERFSLILESASTNQTSMYLCASSLIGGMSYEQYFGPGTRLTVT.